These 15 T cell receptor beta chains were sequenced from one sample in a study of Ad26.COV2.S vaccination and SARS-CoV-2 variants. Data came from immunoSEQ multiplex PCR; TCRdb stores just in-frame clones and leaves some out. Of approximately 500,000 clones detected, 87% appear once; the ten largest clones hold about 13%. Documented treatment: some 20 received Ad26.COV2.S at low or high dose, single or two shots; 5 received placebo; per-sample allocation not given. Each sample was drawn 63 days after the first injection (of vaccine or placebo). The source material was peripheral blood, sampled in a trial of Ad26.COV2.S vaccine versus placebo. The receptors were gathered from a person aged 18 to 59 who received the Ad26.COV2.S COVID-19 vaccine or a placebo.

This chain connects TRBV9 to TRBJ2-1, with 12 nucleotides matching TRBD2. Per germline, CDR1 SGDLS and CDR2 YYNGEE. The CDR3 has 16 amino acids. Losses at the gene ends were 0 bases for V and 4 bases for J; bases not matched to a gene: 2. The CDR3 DNA is TGTGCCAGCAGCGTAGGAGGACTAGCGGGATACAATGAGCAGTTCTTC. Amino acids: CASSVGGLAGYNEQFF.

This sequence joins TRBV7-2 and TRBJ2-2; TRBD2 aligns across 10 bases. The CDR3 sequence is 15 residues long. Germline CDR1 is SGHTA and CDR2 is FQGNSA. V was clipped by 3 bases and J by 7 bases; unmatched bases: 5. The CDR3 protein is CASSFWASGSGELFF. For the CDR3, the DNA is TGTGCCAGCAGCTTTTGGGCTAGCGGGAGCGGGGAGCTGTTTTTT.

With respect to this clone: Distinct nucleotide sequences in the sample also encode this CDR3. The CDR3 nucleotides are TGTGCCAGCTCACCCGGACAGAGCAATCAGCCCCAGCATTTT. This encodes CASSPGQSNQPQHF. The rearrangement links TRBV18 to TRBJ1-5; perhaps TRBD1 as D (6 bases). The CDR3 length is 14 residues. The V gene's germline CDR1 is KGHSH and CDR2 LQKENI. Trimming shortened V by 3 bases and J by 1 base, and 7 bases separated the two germline ends.

The chain couples TRBV7-3 to TRBJ2-2, with D possibly being TRBD1 (6 bases). This CDR3 spans 17 amino acids. CDR1 and CDR2 (germline): SGHTA, FQGTGA. V lost 3 bases and J lost 1, with 15 bases in between. The CDR3 is CASSLGRGRWNTGELFF. For the CDR3, the DNA is TGTGCCAGCAGCTTGGGCAGGGGTCGGTGGAACACCGGGGAGCTGTTTTTT.

The J gene is TRBJ2-3, the V gene TRBV7-9; 11 bases align to TRBD2. Germline V gives CDR1 SEHNR, CDR2 FQNEAQ (reference sequence). The CDR3 has 16 residues. V trimming: 1 base; J trimming: 6 bases; junction bases outside the gene matches: 6. Here the CDR3 DNA reads TGTGCCAGCAGCTTAGTTAGCGGGAGGGCCCCCGATACGCAGTATTTT. Its translation is CASSLVSGRAPDTQYF.

This chain links TRBV18 with TRBJ1-2; D gene unclear. Germline loops: CDR1 KGHSH, CDR2 LQKENI. CDR3 length: 13 residues. V lost 1 base and J 1 base, leaving 4 bases between the germline ends. The CDR3 sequence is CASSPRSNYGYTF. CDR3 bases: TGTGCCAGCTCACCACGCAGTAACTATGGCTACACCTTC.

This chain links TRBV30 with TRBJ2-3, with D hard to call. V lost 6 bases, J lost 4 bases, and 14 bases lay in between. The CDR3 is 13 amino acids. Germline V gene lookup returns CDR1 GTSNPN and CDR2 SVGIG (reference sequence). Here the CDR3 DNA reads TGTGCCTGCTCCTCACCAGGCGCAGATACGCAGTATTTT. It translates to CACSSPGADTQYF.

The V and J genes are TRBV19 and TRBJ2-3; D unclear. The V gene lost 5 bases and the J gene lost 2 bases, with 11 bases spanning the gap. Germline CDR1 is LNHDA and CDR2 is SQIVND (reference sequence). The CDR3 covers 14 residues. This CDR3 is CASSLNKFTDTQYF. The CDR3 nucleotides read TGTGCCAGTAGTCTTAACAAGTTCACAGATACGCAGTATTTT.

The chain joins TRBV4-3 to TRBJ2-5; a weak D match, TRBD1 (5 bases). V was clipped by 0 bases and J by 2 bases, with 13 bases between them. The CDR3 contains 16 residues. Germline loops: CDR1 LGHNA, CDR2 YSLEER. DNA for the CDR3: TGCGCCAGCAGCCAAGATTGGCAGGGCCCGCAAGAGACCCAGTACTTC. This sequence encodes CASSQDWQGPQETQYF.

The J gene is TRBJ2-1, the V gene TRBV10-3; D gene ambiguous. The V gene lost 3 bases and the J gene lost 0 bases, with 6 bases spanning the gap. The CDR3 contains 14 residues. From germline, CDR1 is ENHRY and CDR2 SYGVKD. The chain's CDR3 is CAISDRSSYNEQFF. The CDR3 DNA is TGTGCCATCAGTGACAGGAGCTCCTACAATGAGCAGTTCTTC.

CDR3 sequence (DNA): TGTGCCAGCAGCCAGGTGGCGAGCGGGTCCTCTGGGGCCAACGTCCTGACTTTC. Encoded protein: CASSQVASGSSGANVLTF. The gene calls are TRBV4-2 and TRBJ2-6; weak D call: TRBD2 (6 bases). Germline lookup yields CDR1 LGHNA and CDR2 YNFKEQ. The CDR3 runs to 18 residues. V lost 3 bases and J lost 0, with 15 bases in between.

The chain combines TRBV5-6 with TRBJ2-1; D might be TRBD1 (5 bases). Per the germline V gene, CDR1 is SGHDT and CDR2 is YYEEEE. V shed 4 bases and J shed 3 bases, with 17 bases lying between them. The CDR3 loop spans 16 amino acids. Here the CDR3 DNA reads TGTGCCAGCAGCCCAGAGTCAGGGCGTAGCTACAATGAGCAGTTCTTC. It codes for CASSPESGRSYNEQFF.

The gene calls are TRBV15 and TRBJ2-3; no clear D gene. CDR1 is LNHNV, CDR2 YYDKDF, per germline (reference sequence). CDR3 length equals 16 residues. The V gene lost 0 bases and the J gene lost 2 bases, with 12 bases spanning the gap. CDR3 protein: CATSRDIGSHTDTQYF. CDR3 DNA: TGTGCCACCAGCAGAGATATCGGATCCCACACAGATACGCAGTATTTT.

In its sample, this clone was seen once. Within the sample, other DNA sequences also encode this same CDR3. J is TRBJ2-1 and V is TRBV7-8, with 12 bases matching TRBD2. Germline-derived CDR1 and CDR2 are SGHVS and FQNEAQ. The CDR3 is 16 residues long. After removal of 5 bases from V and 7 bases from J, the junction contained 9 bases not matched to a gene. The CDR3, as DNA: TGTGCCAGCAGCCTCCTAGCGGGAGGGCCGGGGAATGAGCAGTTCTTC. It specifies CASSLLAGGPGNEQFF.

V is TRBV5-1 and J is TRBJ1-2; tentative D call: TRBD1 (5 bases). The CDR3 extends over 13 amino acids. The germline gives CDR1 SGHRS, CDR2 YFSETQ. V gave up 2 bases and J gave up 6 bases, with 11 bases separating them. The CDR3 DNA reads as TGCGCCAGCAGCTTTTTAGGGGCGGATGGCTACACCTTC. Its protein product is CASSFLGADGYTF.